This TCR beta chain was identified in a study of blood T cells in healthy people across ages. Study summary: There was about one barcoded beta molecule captured by template switching per two T cells. General observations from the study: With donor CMV status unknown, expanded clonotype changes were possibly confounded. Per million T cells, the diversity of TCR beta decreased roughly linearly as age advanced.

For this clonotype: Antigen unknown.

Using a J-beta primer mix together with a sample-barcoded 5' primer, a second PCR was run for roughly 7 to 11 cycles. MiXCR was run by TCRdb on the 5' RACE reads, yielding one entry per CDR3 protein. The sample has about 970,000 distinct CDR3 sequences; 51% are singletons. The sequence was collected from a woman aged 55-75 years in good health. Sequencing was performed on blood.

For the CDR3, the DNA is TGCAGTGCTAATGCACAGGGGGCCGACGGGACCCAGTACTTC. Protein: CSANAQGADGTQYF. This chain joins TRBV20-1 and TRBJ2-7; TRBD1 agrees at 9 bases. Judging by the DNA end, TRBJ2-5 fits better; the J call may be wrong. This CDR3 is 14 amino acids long. Germline values: CDR1 DFQATT, CDR2 SNEGSKA (reference sequence).